This T cell receptor beta chain was captured by sequencing in a study of beta chain features in type 1 diabetes. Expressed TCRB transcripts were sequenced because the isolated RNA had all been reverse transcribed beforehand. Only in-frame clones appear in the TCRdb table, and some are missing; sequencing was by immunoSEQ multiplex PCR. The sample carries 130,000 to 150,000 clones, about 44% recorded once. General study findings and limits: More deletions and fewer insertions at VDJ junctions were seen in type 1 diabetes patients.

Cells sorted by CD45RO/CCR7/CD25/CD127/CD95/CD27 comprised CD4+ naive, central memory, regulatory and stem cell-like memory cells. Comment on this clone: The antigen remains unidentified.

This CDR3 contains 17 residues. Trimming cost V 4 bases and J 8 bases; bases outside gene matches: 11. CDR1 is SGHTA, CDR2 FQGNSA, per germline. The chain uses TRBV7-2 and TRBJ2-7, with 16 bases matching TRBD2. This clonotype was sampled from a man younger than 35 in good health. The source material was Tregs from blood. CDR3 sequence (DNA): TGTGCCAGCAGCTCGGGACTAGCGGGAGGGGCCTCTACGAAGCAGTACTTC. Amino acid sequence: CASSSGLAGGASTKQYF.